The rows below give T cell receptor beta chains drawn from one sample of a study of regulatory T cells in long-lasting Graves disease. TCRdb reprocessed the multiplex PCR reads via MiXCR and lists one record per CDR3 protein. Seen here are 700,000 or so distinct CDR3 sequences, around 30% observed once, and the top ten hold 40% to 50%. The source material was peripheral blood mononuclear cells (PBMCs), sampled when the disease was refractory, from a patient treated with antithyroid drugs. The receptors come from a female donor with Graves disease. The conserved cysteine and the conserved F or W are not part of the CDR3 here.

TRBV9,TRBJ2-7,ASSVWQQGGRQY
TRBV28,TRBJ1-2,ASSLLGGNNYGYT
TRBV5-5,TRBJ1-5,ASTTQEGTNQPQH
TRBV19,TRBJ2-6,ASSIPWGSGANVLT
TRBV6-1,TRBJ1-6,ASSEARGDMSSPLH
TRBV20-1,TRBJ1-1,SARVMTSNTEAF
TRBV20-1,TRBJ2-1,SARGGLAHNEQF
TRBV5-1,TRBJ1-1,ASSLGGVRQNTEAF
TRBV29-1,TRBJ2-4,SVESSGINIQY
TRBV11-2,TRBJ2-7,ASSLERAGKQY
TRBV20-1,TRBJ1-4,SANLGEKLF
TRBV5-1,TRBJ1-1,ASSPMMNTEAF
TRBV29-1,TRBJ1-3,SVDEDSGNTIY
TRBV12-3/TRBV12-4,TRBJ1-6,ASSLVVSSYNSPLH
TRBV28,TRBJ2-5,ASQRDRVLETQY
TRBV28,TRBJ1-6,ASSLTAEGSSYNSPLH